This TCR beta chain is drawn from a study of blood T cell repertoires in COVID-19. Recruitment covered about two dozen US areas and drew participants whose ages spanned roughly 18 to 89 years. In Cohort 3, a recovered donor had either two negative PCRs, clearance, or symptom resolution. In the authors' methods: Estimation of nucleated cell counts relied on the amplification of reference gene primers. The table came from immunoSEQ multiplex PCR; TCRdb's copy has only in-frame clones and leaves some out. That table supplies the V and J calls and clone size; D and trimming were determined from the DNA. The sample includes approximately 440,000 clones, roughly 87% seen only once; the top ten take 0.6%. Germline assignment: CDR1 MDHEN and CDR2 SYDVKM. The CDR3 runs to 14 residues. The ends were cut back, 1 base at V and 6 bases at J, with 9 bases in the middle.

Sequenced: PBMCs or T cells enriched from blood (not recorded which). The chain couples TRBV28 to TRBJ1-4, with a weak D call TRBD1 (6 bases). This TCR derives from a young man who had recovered from COVID-19. CDR3: CASSLSKGDEKLFF. Here the CDR3 DNA reads TGTGCCAGCAGTTTATCTAAGGGGGATGAAAAACTGTTTTTT.